These T cell receptor beta chains were read from a single sample in a study of vaccination and CD4 T cells after COVID-19. TCRdb reprocessed the PCR reads via MiXCR and lists one record per CDR3 protein. The data show some 20,000 distinct CDR3 sequences, 60% seen once. Here the sequenced sample was CD4+ T cells from blood, taken after SARS-CoV-2 vaccination. The receptors stem from a human donor who had recovered from COVID-19. CDR3s include the opening cysteine and the closing phenylalanine or tryptophan. The D gene is left open where the match is weak. Not all rows give a size; the values are once, few, many and, for expanded clones, a class.

NA	TRBJ1-6	NA	TRBV2	CASSEGVNSPLHF	TGTGCCAGCAGTGAAGGAGTAAATTCACCCCTCCACTTT
NA	TRBJ1-6	NA	TRBV12-3/TRBV12-4	CASSLRPYRNSPLHF	TGTGCCAGCAGTTTGCGACCTTACAGGAATTCACCCCTCCACTTT
TRBD2	TRBJ2-7	NA	TRBV6-1	CASSDSGRPPYEQYF	TGTGCCAGCAGCGATAGCGGGAGGCCACCCTACGAGCAGTACTTC
NA	TRBJ2-5	few	TRBV7-2	CASSLRWRDQETQYF	TGTGCCAGCAGCTTGCGCTGGAGGGACCAAGAGACCCAGTACTTC
TRBD1	TRBJ2-5	few	TRBV5-4	CASSFLGTGAETQYF	TGTGCCAGCAGCTTTCTGGGGACAGGGGCAGAGACCCAGTACTTC
NA	TRBJ1-5	NA	TRBV15	CATSNNRMIQPQHF	TGTGCCACCAGCAACAATCGGATGATCCAGCCCCAGCATTTT
NA	TRBJ2-5	NA	TRBV19	CASSIAAQETQYF	TGTGCCAGTAGTATCGCCGCACAGGAGACCCAGTACTTC
TRBD1	TRBJ1-5	NA	TRBV6-1	CASRKQGASNQPQHF	TGTGCCAGCAGAAAACAGGGGGCCAGCAATCAGCCCCAGCATTTT
NA	TRBJ2-4	NA	TRBV4-1	CASSQAPPGGRNIQYF	TGCGCCAGCAGCCAAGCCCCCCCCGGGGGCAGAAACATTCAGTACTTC
TRBD1	TRBJ1-5	NA	TRBV2	CASSGTGGSHQPQHF	TGTGCCAGCAGCGGGACAGGGGGCTCCCATCAGCCCCAGCATTTT
NA	TRBJ2-7	NA	TRBV20-1	CSAREVGIEQYF	TGCAGTGCTAGGGAGGTAGGTATTGAGCAGTACTTC
NA	TRBJ2-5	NA	TRBV24-1	CATSDFQETQYF	TGTGCCACCAGTGATTTTCAAGAGACCCAGTACTTC
TRBD1	TRBJ1-4	few	TRBV12-3/TRBV12-4	CASSAPPTGEKLFF	TGTGCCAGCAGTGCCCCACCGACAGGGGAAAAACTGTTTTTT
NA	TRBJ2-4	few	TRBV2	CASRQGYIQYF	TGTGCCAGCAGACAGGGTTACATTCAGTACTTC
NA	TRBJ2-1	NA	TRBV5-8	CASSFRRLSYNEQFF	TGTGCCAGCAGCTTTAGGAGGCTTTCCTACAATGAGCAGTTCTTC
TRBD1	TRBJ1-6	once	TRBV18	CASSPGQGRSPLHF	TGTGCCAGCTCACCGGGACAGGGGCGGTCACCCCTCCACTTT
NA	TRBJ2-3	NA	TRBV2	CASSRGTLITDTQYF	TGTGCCAGCAGTCGGGGGACTCTGATCACAGATACGCAGTATTTT
TRBD1	TRBJ1-3	NA	TRBV20-1	CSASPGGGRNTIYF	TGCAGTGCTAGCCCAGGGGGCGGTAGAAACACCATATATTTT
NA	TRBJ2-1	NA	TRBV24-1	CATSGRLAAYNEQFF	TGTGCCACCAGTGGCCGGTTGGCGGCTTACAATGAGCAGTTCTTC
TRBD2	TRBJ2-3	NA	TRBV30	CAWRLGLAGVADTQYF	TGTGCCTGGAGGTTAGGGCTAGCGGGAGTAGCAGATACGCAGTATTTT
NA	TRBJ2-3	NA	TRBV18	CASSPSDTQYF	TGTGCCAGCTCACCGTCAGATACGCAGTATTTT
TRBD1	TRBJ1-2	NA	TRBV5-1	CASSDPQDRVGYTF	TGCGCCAGCAGCGACCCCCAAGACAGGGTTGGCTACACCTTC
TRBD2	TRBJ2-1	NA	TRBV27	CASSGGRAGMSSYNEQFF	TGTGCCAGCAGTGGCGGGAGGGCCGGTATGTCATCCTACAATGAGCAGTTCTTC
TRBD1	TRBJ1-4	NA	TRBV7-9	CASSPVWGTGGSSKEKLFF	TGTGCCAGCAGCCCAGTTTGGGGGACAGGGGGCAGCTCGAAGGAAAAACTGTTTTTT
NA	TRBJ2-1	NA	TRBV4-1	CASSQGQYSYGNEQFF	TGCGCCAGCAGCCAAGGGCAGTATTCTTACGGCAATGAGCAGTTCTTC
TRBD1	TRBJ2-5	NA	TRBV27	CASSRTGGRQETQYF	TGTGCCAGCAGTCGGACAGGGGGCCGACAAGAGACCCAGTACTTC
NA	TRBJ1-1	few	TRBV7-2	CASSWRGGNTEAFF	TGTGCCAGCAGCTGGCGCGGCGGGAACACTGAAGCTTTCTTT
NA	TRBJ1-2	NA	TRBV27	CASGRGYYGYTF	TGTGCCAGCGGGAGGGGCTACTATGGCTACACCTTC
TRBD2	TRBJ2-1	NA	TRBV20-1	CSAQSGRVYNEQFF	TGCAGTGCTCAGAGCGGGAGGGTTTACAATGAGCAGTTCTTC
NA	TRBJ1-4	NA	TRBV4-3	CASSQELSATNEKLFF	TGCGCCAGCAGCCAAGAACTTAGTGCAACTAATGAAAAACTGTTTTTT
NA	TRBJ2-5	NA	TRBV28	CASRDSMYQETQYF	TGTGCCAGCAGGGACAGTATGTACCAAGAGACCCAGTACTTC
TRBD2	TRBJ2-1	NA	TRBV20-1	CSAPGLAFNEQFF	TGCAGTGCTCCGGGACTAGCTTTCAATGAGCAGTTCTTC
NA	TRBJ2-7	NA	TRBV28	CASSLAGTYEQYF	TGTGCCAGCAGTTTAGCGGGAACATACGAGCAGTACTTC
NA	TRBJ1-1	NA	TRBV7-8	CASSFSENTEAFF	TGTGCCAGCAGCTTTTCAGAGAACACTGAAGCTTTCTTT
NA	TRBJ2-7	few	TRBV19	CASGGRRDEQYF	TGTGCCAGTGGAGGACGACGGGACGAGCAGTACTTC
TRBD1	TRBJ1-5	few	TRBV28	CASSAPQTGQPQHF	TGTGCCAGCAGTGCGCCACAGACAGGGCAGCCCCAGCATTTT
NA	TRBJ1-6	few	TRBV6-1	CASHRAHNSPLHF	TGTGCCAGCCACAGGGCACATAATTCACCCCTCCACTTT
TRBD2	TRBJ2-7	NA	TRBV7-8	CASSLGLAGVLREQYF	TGTGCCAGCAGCTTAGGACTAGCGGGAGTACTTCGCGAGCAGTACTTC
NA	TRBJ2-5	NA	TRBV5-5	CASSIRVQDATQYF	TGTGCCAGCAGCATCCGGGTACAGGACGCGACCCAGTACTTC
NA	TRBJ2-2	NA	TRBV24-1	CATLPNLRDGNTGELFF	TGTGCCACCTTACCTAACCTCCGGGACGGGAACACCGGGGAGCTGTTTTTT
NA	TRBJ1-2	NA	TRBV18	CASSPEGRGGGYTF	TGTGCCAGCTCACCCGAGGGGAGGGGAGGCGGCTACACCTTC
TRBD1	TRBJ2-3	NA	TRBV7-9	CASSTPPGQGSHTDTQYF	TGTGCCAGCAGCACCCCCCCCGGACAGGGCTCACACACAGATACGCAGTATTTT
NA	TRBJ2-3	few	TRBV20-1	CSAPIGGTDTQYF	TGCAGTGCTCCCATAGGAGGGACAGATACGCAGTATTTT
TRBD2	TRBJ2-1	NA	TRBV6-4	CASSVDSGRANEQFF	TGTGCCAGCAGTGTCGATAGCGGGAGGGCCAATGAGCAGTTCTTC
NA	TRBJ2-2	NA	TRBV20-1	CSARPPRAGELFF	TGCAGTGCTAGGCCCCCAAGAGCCGGGGAGCTGTTTTTT
TRBD1	TRBJ2-7	NA	TRBV5-6	CASSLTGGFYEQYF	TGTGCCAGCAGCTTGACAGGGGGCTTTTACGAGCAGTACTTC
NA	TRBJ1-3	NA	TRBV19	CASSKRSSGNTIYF	TGTGCCAGTAGCAAACGGAGCTCTGGAAACACCATATATTTT
NA	TRBJ2-2	NA	TRBV28	CASSLFPKGRNTGELFF	TGTGCCAGCAGTTTATTTCCGAAGGGACGGAACACCGGGGAGCTGTTTTTT
NA	TRBJ1-5	NA	TRBV7-2	CASSSGTGANQPQHF	TGTGCCAGCAGCTCTGGAACAGGTGCCAATCAGCCCCAGCATTTT
TRBD2	TRBJ2-3	NA	TRBV6-2/TRBV6-3	CASRGGGRDTQYF	TGTGCCAGCCGCGGCGGGGGAAGGGATACGCAGTATTTT
TRBD2	TRBJ2-7	NA	TRBV7-3	CASSLGGRPSYEQYF	TGTGCCAGCAGCTTGGGAGGGAGGCCCTCCTACGAGCAGTACTTC
NA	TRBJ1-5	NA	TRBV12-3/TRBV12-4	CASSSGRQKPQHF	TGTGCCAGCAGTTCGGGGAGACAGAAGCCCCAGCATTTT
NA	TRBJ2-2	NA	TRBV11-2	CASSPLTGELFF	TGTGCCAGCAGCCCACTAACCGGGGAGCTGTTTTTT
NA	TRBJ1-2	NA	TRBV2	CASSELRLYGYTF	TGTGCCAGCAGTGAACTCCGGCTCTATGGCTACACCTTC
NA	TRBJ2-1	NA	TRBV19	CASSSPSSYNEQFF	TGTGCCAGTAGTAGTCCGAGCTCCTACAATGAGCAGTTCTTC
NA	TRBJ1-1	few	TRBV19	CASSINGGGTTEAFF	TGTGCCAGTAGTATTAATGGGGGAGGGACCACTGAAGCTTTCTTT
TRBD1	TRBJ2-2	once	TRBV7-9	CASFPPDRGNTGELFF	TGTGCCAGTTTCCCCCCCGACAGGGGAAACACCGGGGAGCTGTTTTTT